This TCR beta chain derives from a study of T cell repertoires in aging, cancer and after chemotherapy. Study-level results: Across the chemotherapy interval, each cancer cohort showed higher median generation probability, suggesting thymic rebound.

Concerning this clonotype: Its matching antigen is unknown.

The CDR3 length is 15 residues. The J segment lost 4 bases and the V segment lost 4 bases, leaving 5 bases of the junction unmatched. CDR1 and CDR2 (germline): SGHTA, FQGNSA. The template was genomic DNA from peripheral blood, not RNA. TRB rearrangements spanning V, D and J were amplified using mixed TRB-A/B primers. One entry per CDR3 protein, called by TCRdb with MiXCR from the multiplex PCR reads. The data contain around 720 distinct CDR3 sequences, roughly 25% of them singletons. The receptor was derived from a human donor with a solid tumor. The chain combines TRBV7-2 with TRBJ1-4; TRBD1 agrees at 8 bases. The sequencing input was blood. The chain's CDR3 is CASSWTGLVNEKLFF. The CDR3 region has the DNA TGTGCCAGCAGCTGGACAGGGCTCGTTAATGAAAAACTGTTTTTT.